This T cell receptor (beta chain) derives from a study of T cells in localized non-small cell lung cancer. Findings and limits, study-wide: Of the top 100 tumor clones, median approximately 60 were in adjacent lung, 25 to 30 among its top 100.

The data were produced by immunoSEQ multiplex PCR, yet TCRdb's version contains in-frame clones alone and is incomplete. Of tens of thousands of clones in the sample, approximately 80% were seen once. CDR3 length equals 12 residues. Trimming removed 3 bases at V and 5 bases at J, with 7 bases between. The V gene's germline CDR1 is LNHNV and CDR2 YYDKDF (reference sequence). Of note for this clone: As yet, its antigen is unknown.

The rearrangement uses TRBV15 and TRBJ1-1; D not certain. Material: peripheral blood mononuclear cells, obtained before any cancer treatment. This TCR derives from a man aged 35-75 years with stage III lung adenocarcinoma. DNA of the CDR3: TGTGCCACCAGCAGCTACGCAACTGAAGCTTTCTTT. Translating gives CATSSYATEAFF.